This record concerns one T cell receptor (beta chain) sequence. Spike-ins of synthetic TCR analog templates went into each PCR. Clones were sequenced by immunoSEQ multiplex PCR, and TCRdb holds only the in-frame ones, with some missing. Among about 43,000 clones listed, 83% were seen once. The ends were cut back, 8 bases at V and 3 bases at J, with 11 bases in the middle. The V gene's germline CDR1 is SNHLY and CDR2 FYNNEI. The CDR3 runs to 13 residues. This entry is derived from a study of PD-L1 blockade in urothelial cancer. Study as a whole: Males with bladder-origin urothelial cancer constituted most of the 29 patients. Treatment start was followed by blood analysis at 3 weeks (second dose) and again at 6 weeks. Researchers found blood samples held a median of approximately 150,000 T cells.

Time point here: peripheral blood 6 weeks after treatment start. This rearrangement joins TRBV2 to TRBJ2-1; D possibly corresponds to TRBD2 (6 bases). The receptor was isolated from a man aged 55 to 70 with urothelial cancer. The specimen was PBMCs, collected around atezolizumab (anti-PD-L1) treatment. CDR3 nucleotide sequence: TGTGCCAGCCGGGGGTTTAACTACAATGAGCAGTTCTTC. Translating it yields CASRGFNYNEQFF.